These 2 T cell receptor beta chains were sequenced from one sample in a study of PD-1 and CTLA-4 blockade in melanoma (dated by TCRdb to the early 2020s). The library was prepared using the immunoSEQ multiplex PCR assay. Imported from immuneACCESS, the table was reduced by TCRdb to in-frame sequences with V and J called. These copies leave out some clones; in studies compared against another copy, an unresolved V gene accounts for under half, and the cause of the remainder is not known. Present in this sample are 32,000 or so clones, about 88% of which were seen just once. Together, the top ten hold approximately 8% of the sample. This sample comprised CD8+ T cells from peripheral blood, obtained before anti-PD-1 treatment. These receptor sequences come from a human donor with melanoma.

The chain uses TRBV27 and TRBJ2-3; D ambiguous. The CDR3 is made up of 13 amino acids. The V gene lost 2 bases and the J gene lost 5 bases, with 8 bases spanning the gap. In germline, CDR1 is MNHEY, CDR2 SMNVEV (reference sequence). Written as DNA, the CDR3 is TGTGCCAGCAGTTTAGACGAGGAAGATACGCAGTATTTT. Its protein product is CASSLDEEDTQYF.

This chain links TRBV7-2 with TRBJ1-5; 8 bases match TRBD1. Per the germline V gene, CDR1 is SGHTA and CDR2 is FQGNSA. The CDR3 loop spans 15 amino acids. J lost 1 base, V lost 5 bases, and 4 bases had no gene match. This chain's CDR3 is CASSPDRGSNQPQHF. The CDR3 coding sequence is TGTGCCAGCAGCCCCGACAGGGGAAGCAATCAGCCCCAGCATTTT.